Reported below is one T cell receptor (beta chain). The data were taken from a study of neoadjuvant anti-PD-1 for oral cavity cancer. Study as a whole: Non-progressing patients received a fourth nivolumab dose near day 43, then surgery on days 50-56.

Regarding time point: after neoadjuvant nivolumab, at surgical resection. These oral cavity squamous cell carcinomas were HPV-negative and locally advanced. Assay used: immunoSEQ multiplex PCR; TCRdb lists only in-frame clones, some missing. The table records roughly 14,000 clones, around 71% of them present only once. The CDR3 contains 14 residues. The germline CDR1 and CDR2 sequences are MNHNS and SASEGT. Losses at the gene ends were 5 bases for V and 5 bases for J; bases not matched to a gene: 5. Source: PBMCs, taken after nivolumab (anti-PD-1) treatment. The sequence was obtained from a person aged 35-79 years with oral cavity squamous cell carcinoma. This chain connects TRBV6-1 to TRBJ2-5, with TRBD1 matching 10 bases. The DNA of the CDR3 is TGTGCCAGCAGTAGACAGGGGGCGAAGGAGACCCAGTACTTC. As protein: CASSRQGAKETQYF.